The subject of this entry is one T cell receptor (beta chain). This clone's antigen is unknown. Nothing much larger sits one base from this clone, and base qualities are not available. The sample holds other DNA sequences that translate to the same CDR3. The sample belongs to a study of cytomegalovirus exposure and HLA in healthy donors (dated by TCRdb to the late 2010s). For the wider study: In an earlier analysis of 550 to 750 of the donors, 276 Gb of sequence data and just under 120 million unique TCR beta sequences from about 179 million T cells were reported. The number of typed donors differed by locus: about 620-630 for A, B, C, DRB1 and DQB1; 500 to 550 for DQA1; over 600 for DPA1; and some 470 for DPB1. Approximately 300 gigabases of sequencing data and approximately 85 million unique TCR sequences were included in an early release covering over 600 HLA-typed donors. The genetic ancestry cluster associated with self-reported Caucasian donors included 81% of the roughly 390 genotyped donors. In addition to the first cohort of approximately 650 subjects, a separate validation cohort of approximately 130 different subjects was used. The study profiled the T cell repertoires of fewer than 850 subjects by immunosequencing and related them to cytomegalovirus serostatus. High-throughput TCR immunosequencing, statistical association of individual TCRs with disease status, and machine learning were combined to predict cytomegalovirus infection status. To decide whether each TCR beta V gene segment behaved as functional or pseudogenic, an earlier analysis of some 570 of the donors relied on high-throughput TCR beta sequencing. HLA typing covered class I and class II loci at four-digit resolution. In a later analysis, previously published TCR beta repertoires from 550 to 700 donors were re-analyzed and high-resolution HLA genotyping was added so that TCR occurrence patterns could be studied. Donor age, sex, ethnicity and CMV serostatus were compiled together with the repertoire data. Genome-wide SNP genotypes for about three fifths of the roughly 700 donors were used in a later genetic analysis, which treated that subset as a discovery cohort. Among 350 to 400 genotyped donors of the cohort, an average of about 240,000 unique TCR beta nucleotide sequences were sequenced per donor, roughly 18% of them non-productive. Five DR-DQ haplotypes were treated as single units for association and clustering because of strong linkage in the cohort. The study was designed to test whether signatures of past pathogen exposure could be identified by cataloging public T cell receptors. All discovery cohort repertoires had been generated on a single sequencing platform. In the later analysis, no new phenotypic data were used to find candidate immune exposures; instead, reliance was placed on TCR beta sequences and their occurrence across donors.

The library was made by the immunoSEQ multiplex PCR assay. The multiplex PCR relied on a mix of 60 forward primers for TCR Vbeta segments and 13 reverse primers for TCR Jbeta segments. A multiplex PCR assay on genomic DNA amplified the CDR3 region of rearranged TCR beta genes. The amplified TCR beta libraries were sequenced on the Illumina HiSeq System as 87-base-pair reads. In the authors' own workflow: In a later analysis, tens of millions of unique TCR beta chains were counted across the 666 repertoires, and roughly 9.9 million of these chains were shared by at least two donors. A nearest-neighbor algorithm error-corrected the raw reads and collapsed the reads into unique sequences, merging closely related sequences to remove PCR and sequencing errors. Alignment of CDR3 sequences to IMGT reference sequences was used to assign V, D and J gene segments. For a sequence to be retained, at least a six-nucleotide match to both a V gene segment and a J gene segment was required. A rearrangement counted as productive if the CDR3 had no stop codons and remained in frame with V and J, and every other rearrangement counted as non-productive. CDR3 was defined by IMGT convention, running from the second conserved V-encoded cysteine to the conserved J-encoded phenylalanine. The earlier analysis of 587 of the donors excluded sequences that lacked an unambiguous match to a single V gene segment. In an earlier analysis of about 590 of the donors, a V segment was called functional when productive rearrangements were above 56.7%, and segregating when the standard deviation between donors exceeded 5%. A statistical classification framework was built for diagnosing cytomegalovirus status from the catalog of TCR beta chain sequences. In a later analysis, TCR nucleotide sequences were compared against IMGT/GENE-DB human TR gene sequences so that V and J genes could be assigned. Using the TCRdist pipeline, a later analysis assigned CDR3 sequences along with most-parsimonious VDJ recombination scenarios. In a later analysis, each TCR beta chain was defined by its CDR3 amino acid sequence together with its V-gene family, and reads without a unique V-gene family were excluded. In a later analysis, approximately 640 highly shared, low-generation-probability nucleotide sequences were removed to address suspected cross-contamination and a sequencing artifact. For each public chain, a later analysis derived a clonal expansion index from normalized ranks of inferred template counts within each repertoire. A later analysis computed generation probabilities with a VDJ recombination model fitted to out-of-frame rearrangements, and checked the results against IGoR. A later analysis scored TCR-TCR, TCR-HLA and TCR-CMV co-occurrence with hypergeometric tests, applying a repertoire-size bias correction to TCR pairs. To estimate false discovery rates, a later analysis permuted the HLA or CMV assignments 20 times. In a later analysis, co-occurring TCRs were grouped with DBSCAN, and TCRdist sequence similarity was added when clustering was performed within HLA-allele-positive subsets. For co-occurrence clustering, repertoires with fewer than 30,000 or more than 120,000 public chains were excluded, along with five or six repertoires with anomalous nucleotide sharing. TCRdb took this table from immuneACCESS and kept in-frame rearrangements with V and J called. Such tables lack part of the clones; where checked against another copy, unresolved V genes explain under half of the gap, and the rest is unexplained. V, J and clone size are those of that table, while D and trimming were read from the DNA. In this sample the table shows roughly 200,000 clones, roughly 80% of which occur a single time. The leading ten clones occupy about 2.7% of the sample.

On the study overall, not on this receptor specifically: Specific HLA alleles were associated with some 15,000 TCR beta sequences at a false discovery rate of 0.05 in a later analysis. An association between a missense DCLRE1C variant and V-gene and J-gene trimming of TCR beta chains was found in a later genetic analysis and replicated in an independent cohort. Compared with the roughly 670-donor mean, donors in an Asian-associated ancestry cluster had fewer N-insertions in productive TCRs, according to a later genetic analysis. The earlier analysis of 587 of the donors excluded around 17 rarely observed V segments, including chromosome 9 orphons, because counts were too low. A few of the identified cytomegalovirus-associated TCR beta chains were confirmed in vitro to be specific for cytomegalovirus antigens. The authors suggested that the approach could potentially be extended to other disease states and immunological phenotypes. When HLA alleles, especially DR and DQ, strongly co-occurred, TCR associations were difficult to assign to individual alleles. The study gave a list of about 160 TCR beta chains associated with cytomegalovirus. Correlated functional status among segregating V segments might be attributable to linkage disequilibrium, but an unknown experimental factor could not be ruled out. Most TCR sequences were observed very rarely across donors, whereas some public TCRs were present in many individuals. A cluster of highly shared sequence variants was judged likely to be a technical artifact of the sequencing pipeline. This cohort had only TCR beta chains sequenced, and the lack of alpha or paired-chain data limited which features could be detected. A further reported finding was that TCR beta sequences accurately predicted the HLA-A and HLA-B alleles for most subjects in the first cohort. Because HLA typing was missing for some donors at each locus, association tests included only the typed subset. Sequencing depth was assumed to be roughly uniform across donors in the presence/absence analyses, though that assumption may not hold. According to a later analysis, TCR association rates differed among HLA loci, with DRB1 alleles showing the most associated TCRs and HLA-C alleles showing the fewest. Several of the top co-occurrence clusters appeared to be linked to parvovirus B19, influenza, CMV and Epstein-Barr virus, according to a later analysis. According to a later analysis, most CMV-associated TCR beta chains appeared to be HLA-restricted, and the HLA associations seemed to be driven largely by CMV exposure. Immune exposure information for the cohort was limited to CMV serostatus. Cytomegalovirus status was reported to be diagnosed by the classifier with high specificity and sensitivity in both the original and validation cohorts. In a later analysis, HLA-associated TCR beta chains showed more clonal expansion and lower generation probabilities than non-associated chains that were equally common. In an earlier analysis of more than 500 of the donors, most TCR beta V segments appeared in productive rearrangements about 90% or about 30% of the time, broadly matching IMGT annotations.

The cohort consisted of 670 or so healthy bone marrow donors. At the time of sampling, all cohort members were nominally healthy, though unrecorded immune exposures were likely present. The donor was CMV seronegative and belonged to the group of around 350 seronegative cohort members. Each donor provided a peripheral blood sample, and peripheral blood mononuclear cells were used for TCR beta sequencing. The Qiagen DNeasy Blood Extraction Kit was used to extract genomic DNA from the blood cell samples. Sequencing input: PBMCs. This sequence originates from a woman aged 25 to 39 in good health and CMV-seronegative.

The nucleotides read TGTGCCAGCAGTGAGGGGGCCGGGACAGGGAACTACGAGCAGTACTTC. This translates into CASSEGAGTGNYEQYF. Recombination joined TRBV6-1 with TRBJ2-7; 9 bases in between match TRBD1. The germline V gene gives CDR1 as MNHNS and CDR2 as SASEGT. Reading from cysteine to phenylalanine, the CDR3 counts 16 amino acids. The retained sequence is limited to the CDR3, 48 bases, with the frame set at the first base. V lost 3 bases and J lost 3 bases, and the count of bases not matched to a germline gene is 9.